The clone carrying this T cell receptor (beta chain) was detected only a few times. Its specificity is unknown. Sequenced material consisted of expressed TCRB transcripts (all of the isolated RNA was reverse transcribed). Assay: immunoSEQ multiplex PCR; the TCRdb copy retains only in-frame clones and omits some. This table has more than 550,000 clones, about 14% appearing once. Germline CDR1 reads SEHNR; CDR2 reads FQNEAQ (reference sequence). This CDR3 has 16 amino acids. Trimming left V 1 base short and J 1 base short, with 12 bases between. This record comes from a study of beta chain features in type 1 diabetes. Whole-study findings and limits: Within each of all four CD4+ subsets, Type 1 diabetes patients had TCRB CDR3s that were moderately but significantly shorter.

Sequencing used naive CD4+ T cells from blood. This clonotype was sampled from a man younger than 30 with type 1 diabetes. The chain employs TRBV7-9 and TRBJ2-3, with D perhaps assigned TRBD1 or TRBD2 (5 bases each). The CDR3, as DNA: TGTGCCAGCAGCTTAGTCGGGGCTTACGGCACAGATACGCAGTATTTT. Encoded protein: CASSLVGAYGTDTQYF.